The entry below gives a single T cell receptor beta chain sequence along with its context. The data stem from a study of cytomegalovirus exposure and HLA in healthy donors. Study background: Unique TCRs from HLA-typed donors, about 85 million of them, were held in an early data release. Ancestry clustering placed more than 80% of more than 350 genotyped donors in the Caucasian-associated cluster.

It was with 60 Vbeta and 13 Jbeta primers that the PCR ran. Assay: immunoSEQ multiplex PCR; the TCRdb copy retains only in-frame clones and omits some. The repertoire includes some 180,000 clones, over 80% of them detected once, and 1.4% sits in the top ten. The source material was PBMCs. The sequence came from a girl between 10 and 17 years old in good health and CMV-seropositive.

CDR3 DNA sequence: TGTGCCAGCAGGGAACAGCCTGGCTATGGCTACACCTTC. Its translation: CASREQPGYGYTF. The chain employs TRBV7-8 and TRBJ1-2; D gene uncertain. This CDR3 has 13 amino acids. Germline values: CDR1 SGHVS, CDR2 FQNEAQ. The V end lost 6 bases, the J end lost 4 bases, and 12 bases lay between the germline ends. The complete variable domain, with remaining parts taken from reference TRBV7-8 and TRBJ1-2, reads GAGVSQSPRYKVAKRGQDVALRCDPISGHVSLFWYQQALGQGPEFLTYFQNEAQLDKSGLPSDRFFAERPEGSVSTLKIQRTQQEDSAVYLCASREQPGYGYTFGSGTRLTVV.